This T cell receptor beta chain was documented in a study of blood T cell repertoires in COVID-19. At the level of the study: COVID-19 samples collected from the United States, Italy and Spain covered acute and convalescent phases.

Individuals aged 18 to 89 years were recruited from about two dozen US areas. Membership in each cohort depended on participant-reported clinical history. Germline CDR1 is ENHRY and CDR2 is SYGVKD. This CDR3 region has 13 residues. Trimming at V came to 6 bases and at J to 6 bases, leaving 3 bases not matched to a gene. Authors' methods: Reference gene primer amplification gave nucleated cell count estimates. Clones were read by immunoSEQ multiplex PCR, and TCRdb kept only the in-frame ones, dropping some. D and trimming come from the DNA, and the V and J calls and clone size come from that table. The sample includes 200,000 to 250,000 clones, about 85% seen only once; the top ten take roughly a sixth.

The sequenced sample was PBMCs or T cells enriched from blood (not recorded which). This receptor was obtained from a middle-aged man who had recovered from COVID-19. J is TRBJ1-2 and V is TRBV10-3, with 11 positions matching TRBD1. The CDR3 DNA reads as TGTGCCATCAGGGACAGGGGGCGCGATGGCTACACCTTC. This translates into CAIRDRGRDGYTF.